The rows below give T cell receptor beta chains drawn from one sample of a study of beta chain features in type 1 diabetes. Libraries were prepared by immunoSEQ multiplex PCR; TCRdb keeps only in-frame clonotypes and omits some of them. This table holds 600,000 to 700,000 clones, 12% found once. The sequenced sample was naive CD4+ T cells from blood. The origin of the receptors is a man in his thirties or forties with type 1 diabetes. CDR3s leave out the opening cysteine and the closing phenylalanine or tryptophan. A D gene is named only where the DNA matches it firmly.

J gene | V gene | D gene | CDR3 protein
TRBJ2-2 | TRBV2 | TRBD1 | ASSRTGSTGELF
TRBJ1-1 | TRBV4-3 | - | ASSVQSGVNTEAF
TRBJ1-1 | TRBV27 | - | ASSLTVGHRTEAF
TRBJ2-7 | TRBV7-8 | - | ASSPRGGLRTWD
TRBJ2-7 | TRBV29-1 | TRBD1 | SVLTLTGGYEQY
TRBJ1-1 | TRBV2 | - | ASCLDTEAF
TRBJ1-3 | TRBV9 | TRBD1 | ASSPRQGSDGNTIY
TRBJ1-1 | TRBV10-3 | - | AISEQAGRTEAF
TRBJ2-3 | TRBV29-1 | - | SYTPPGPSTSTDTQY
TRBJ1-2 | TRBV30 | TRBD1 | AWSVQGATGYT
TRBJ2-5 | TRBV18 | - | ASSPTHQETQY
TRBJ1-2 | TRBV7-2 | - | ASSDPGTRVGGYT
TRBJ2-7 | TRBV9 | - | ASSVAPGTLYEQY
TRBJ2-3 | TRBV2 | - | ASAIWDTQY
TRBJ2-7 | TRBV18 | TRBD1 | ASSPPGTGPYEQY
TRBJ2-5 | TRBV30 | TRBD1 | AWSQGSETQY
TRBJ1-4 | TRBV29-1 | TRBD1 | SGSTGNEKLF
TRBJ2-3 | TRBV6-5 | - | ASRVRGADTQY
TRBJ2-1 | TRBV20-1 | - | SASRERWQF
TRBJ1-2 | TRBV2 | TRBD1 | ASRAGQGNYGYT